Shown below are 9 T cell receptor beta chains from a single sample sequenced in a study of PD-L1 blockade in urothelial cancer (dated by TCRdb to the late 2010s). The sample's time point, from its label and the paper: pretreatment peripheral blood. Receptor amplification or capture employed the immunoSEQ multiplex PCR assay. Imported from immuneACCESS, the table was reduced by TCRdb to in-frame sequences with V and J called. These copies leave out some clones; in studies compared against another copy, an unresolved V gene accounts for under half, and the cause of the remainder is not known. This sample holds tens of thousands of clones; roughly nine tenths were observed only once. The ten largest clonotypes hold roughly 14% of the sample. Specimen: PBMCs, collected around atezolizumab (anti-PD-L1) treatment. The source of these receptors is an older woman with urothelial cancer.

Only a few counts were recorded for this clone. Here the CDR3 DNA reads TGTGCCAGCAGCCCCCTAGGCGGGGGACAGGGACTTCGACAAGAGACCCAGTACTTC. It is translated as CASSPLGGGQGLRQETQYF. The gene calls are TRBV7-8 and TRBJ2-5, with TRBD1 matching 9 bases. Germline loops: CDR1 SGHVS, CDR2 FQNEAQ. V lost 5 bases, J lost 2 bases, and 18 bases stayed unmatched. This CDR3 is built from 19 residues.

The rearrangement links TRBV7-2 to TRBJ2-1, with 10 nucleotides matching TRBD1. The CDR3 is 15 amino acids. Germline-derived CDR1 and CDR2 are SGHTA and FQGNSA. Trimming at V came to 5 bases and at J to 0 bases, leaving 1 base not matched to a gene. The DNA of the CDR3 is TGTGCCAGCAGCCGGACAGGGGGCTCCTACAATGAGCAGTTCTTC. Translation: CASSRTGGSYNEQFF.

The chain couples TRBV14 to TRBJ1-2; D is undetermined. Trimming left V 6 bases short and J 8 bases short, with 16 bases between. Per germline, CDR1 SGHDN and CDR2 FVKESK. The CDR3 length is 13 residues. CDR3 coding DNA: TGTGCCAGCAGTCGCTCGGGTCCTAAAGGCTACACCTTC. It yields the protein CASSRSGPKGYTF.

The chain employs TRBV7-3 and TRBJ2-5; D is perhaps TRBD2 (6 bases). V gave up 2 bases and J gave up 4 bases, with 8 bases separating them. Per germline, CDR1 SGHTA and CDR2 FQGTGA. The CDR3 length is 13 residues. CDR3 sequence: CASSLGGLETQYF. CDR3 DNA: TGTGCCAGCAGCTTAGGGGGGTTAGAGACCCAGTACTTC.

This chain uses TRBV6-5 with TRBJ2-7; TRBD1 matches at 8 bases. The J segment lost 6 bases and the V segment lost 5 bases, leaving 6 bases of the junction unmatched. Germline V lookup: CDR1 MNHEY, CDR2 SVGAGI. This CDR3 is built from 13 residues. The CDR3, as DNA: TGTGCCAGCAGTCGCAGGGGGCTCGGCGAGCAGTACTTC. Amino acids: CASSRRGLGEQYF.

This chain uses TRBV11-2 with TRBJ2-7, with no clear D. V lost 1 base, J lost 2 bases, and 6 bases lay in between. The CDR3 loop spans 13 amino acids. The germline V gene has CDR1 SGHAT and CDR2 FQNNGV. CDR3 residues: CASSLADTYEQYF. CDR3 coding DNA: TGTGCCAGCAGCTTAGCAGATACCTACGAGCAGTACTTC.

The chain recombines TRBV11-2 with TRBJ2-1, with D tentatively TRBD2 (5 bases). The length of the CDR3 is 16 residues. Germline V gene data show CDR1 as SGHAT and CDR2 as FQNNGV. V dropped 1 base and J dropped 0 bases, with 10 bases sitting between them. The CDR3 reads CASSLGLGSSYNEQFF. The CDR3 DNA reads as TGTGCCAGCAGCTTAGGCCTGGGGAGCTCCTACAATGAGCAGTTCTTC.

The V call is TRBV11-2, the J call TRBJ2-3; the D is unclear. Germline-derived CDR1 and CDR2 are SGHAT and FQNNGV. V gave up 4 bases and J gave up 0 bases, with 8 bases separating them. This CDR3 has 14 residues. The DNA of the CDR3 is TGTGCCAGCAGCTCCCCCGGGAGCACAGATACGCAGTATTTT. Amino acids: CASSSPGSTDTQYF.

The chain employs TRBV29-1 and TRBJ1-6; D is unresolved. This CDR3 is 14 amino acids long. CDR1 and CDR2 from the germline V gene are SQVTM and ANQGSEA. Between the trimmed V and J ends, which lost 6 bases and 5 bases, there was a span of 14 bases. The CDR3 reads CSVREGGNNSPLHF. The CDR3 coding sequence is TGCAGCGTCCGGGAGGGAGGGAATAATTCACCCCTCCACTTT.